The 8 T cell receptor beta chains below all came from one sample that was sequenced in a study of Tregs in tolerant kidney transplant recipients. Mixed chimerism was transient after nonmyeloablative marrow transplants from related graft donors. The protocol was immunoSEQ multiplex PCR, while the TCRdb copy is restricted to in-frame clones and leaves out a portion. There are tens of thousands of clones in the sample, with under 2% held by the top ten. Material: CD4+ T cells from blood (PBMCs), obtained 24 months after the transplant. The receptors come from a human patient who received a combined kidney and bone marrow transplant. Some T cells may be provided by the graft donor.

For this clone: The read gets to within 3 residues of the CDR3 end, and the germline J gene fills in the rest. The chain has TRBV29-1 and TRBJ2-3; 8 bases are shared with TRBD2. The CDR3 is made up of 14 amino acids. CDR1 is SQVTM and CDR2 is ANQGSEA in the germline V gene. With 5 bases clipped from V and 2 bases from J, the junction kept 6 bases outside the gene matches. The CDR3 protein is CSVPSGSFTDTQYF. The CDR3 bases that were read are TGCAGCGTTCCAAGCGGGAGTTTCACAGATACG.

As to this clone: The read finishes 3 residues shy of the CDR3 end, and the germline J gene is used to complete it. V usage is TRBV10-2 and J usage is TRBJ2-1, with 7 bases identical to TRBD2. CDR3 length: 16 amino acids. Germline CDR1 reads WSHSY; CDR2 reads SAAADI. Trimming took 6 bases from V and 8 from J; bases not matched to a gene: 16. CDR3 bases read: TGCGCCAGCAGGGGTCCTTCCGCCGGGACTAATGATGAG. Translation gives CASRGPSAGTNDE. The whole CDR3 sequence is CASRGPSAGTNDEQFF.

About this clone: Sequencing ends 3 residues short of the CDR3 end; the germline J gene provides the rest. The rearrangement links TRBV30 to TRBJ2-3, with 10 positions matching TRBD2. CDR1 GTSNPN and CDR2 SVGIG come from the germline V gene (reference sequence). V was pared by 3 bases and J by 5 bases, with 11 bases of the junction left unmatched. The CDR3 spans 16 residues. The sequenced CDR3 bases are TGTGCCTGGAGCGATCTAGCGGGAGCCTCTGGAGATACG. Protein: CAWSDLAGASGDT. The entire CDR3 protein reads CAWSDLAGASGDTQYF.

For this clone: The CDR3 end is not reached by the read, which stops 3 residues before it; the germline J gene fills it in. The rearrangement links TRBV5-5 to TRBJ2-7, with 7 bases fitting TRBD2. Germline-derived CDR1 and CDR2 are SGHKS and YYEKEE (reference sequence). V lost 0 bases to trimming and J lost 2 bases; unmatched junction nucleotides: 5. The CDR3 runs 15 residues. This CDR3 is CASSLAGGSTYEQYF. The sequenced CDR3 bases are TGTGCCAGCAGCTTGGCTGGCGGGAGTACCTACGAG.

As for this clone: The read is 3 residues too short to cover the CDR3 end, so that end is filled in from the germline J gene. The rearrangement links TRBV7-9 to TRBJ2-1, with 11 bases that match TRBD1. The CDR3 is 15 residues long. V was pared by 5 bases and J by 3 bases, with 3 bases of the junction left unmatched. The germline V gene has CDR1 SEHNR and CDR2 FQNEAQ (reference sequence). This CDR3 reads CASSPGQGVYNEQFF. The sequenced CDR3 bases are TGTGCCAGCAGCCCGGGACAGGGGGTCTACAATGAG.

Comments on this clone: The read gets to within 3 residues of the CDR3 end, and the germline J gene fills in the rest. This chain connects TRBV7-3 to TRBJ2-1; D ambiguous. The length of the CDR3 is 16 residues. Germline values: CDR1 SGHTA, CDR2 FQGTGA. The V end was cut by 5 bases, the J end by 0 bases, with 14 bases between. The DNA read from the CDR3 is TGTGCCAGCAGCCCCTCGATGGCCAGCTCCTACAATGAG. Encoded protein: CASSPSMASSYNE. Given in full, the CDR3 is CASSPSMASSYNEQFF.

As concerns this clone: The read ends 3 residues before the CDR3 terminus; that terminus is restored from the germline J gene. The J gene is TRBJ2-5, the V gene TRBV10-3, with D possibly being TRBD2 (5 bases). This CDR3 has 14 residues. V dropped 6 bases and J dropped 2 bases, with 13 bases sitting between them. Germline CDR1 ENHRY, CDR2 SYGVKD. Partial CDR3 DNA: TGTGCCATCAGCCTGGACTCGCCTCAAGAGACC. Translated: CAISLDSPQET. The CDR3, in full, reads CAISLDSPQETQYF.

In the case of this clone: The read ends 3 residues before the CDR3 terminus; that terminus is restored from the germline J gene. This sequence joins TRBV20-1 and TRBJ2-7; D remains ambiguous. Deletions cut 7 bases from V and 0 bases from J, with 13 bases between. The V gene's germline CDR1 is DFQATT and CDR2 SNEGSKA (reference sequence). The CDR3 has 13 residues. The CDR3 protein is CSVLRGHSYEQYF. The sequenced CDR3 bases are TGCAGTGTCCTCCGAGGTCACTCCTACGAG.